The TCR beta chain under discussion was sequenced for a study of molecular identifiers for immune sequencing clone quantification. One entry per CDR3 protein, called by TCRdb with MiXCR from the PCR reads. The table records tens of thousands of distinct CDR3 sequences, around 23% of them present only once. The CDR3 sequence is 14 residues long. Deletions cut 8 bases from V and 2 bases from J, with 13 bases between. From germline, CDR1 is SNHLY and CDR2 FYNNEI. This clonotype was seen ten or more times. Material: naive CD8+ T cells from blood, with Jurkat cell RNA spiked in. Subset here: FACS-sorted CD8+CD4-CCR7+CD45RA+ naive T cells. This rearrangement joins TRBV2 to TRBJ1-5; D is perhaps TRBD1 (6 bases). This receptor was identified in a human donor in good health. Some libraries in this study had Jurkat cell RNA spiked in. CDR3 protein: CASGAGAGNQPQHF. CDR3 DNA sequence: TGTGCCAGCGGTGCGGGGGCGGGCAATCAGCCCCAGCATTTT.